These T cell receptor beta chains were read from a single sample in a study of blood T cell repertoires in COVID-19. The repertoire was sequenced with immunoSEQ multiplex PCR; TCRdb's copy has only in-frame clones and lacks some. The sample shows about 230,000 clones, nearly 90% of them seen only once. The sequencing sample was made of PBMCs or T cells enriched from blood (not recorded which). Receptors originate from a woman aged 25 to 39 with acute COVID-19. CDR3s include the opening cysteine and the closing phenylalanine or tryptophan. The D gene is left open where the match is weak. Size is stated for part of the rows, as once, few or many counts, or as a class when the clone is expanded.

cdr3_aa,cdr3_nt,j_call,v_call,d_call,clone_size
CASSFTGYNEQFF,TGTGCCAGCAGCTTTACAGGGTACAATGAGCAGTTCTTC,TRBJ2-1,TRBV5-4,.,once
CASNQGQNTEAFF,TGTGCCAGCAATCAGGGACAGAACACTGAAGCTTTCTTT,TRBJ1-1,TRBV2,.,.
CASSQDRGLAPEQYF,TGCGCCAGCAGCCAAGATCGCGGACTAGCGCCCGAGCAGTACTTC,TRBJ2-7,TRBV4-1,TRBD2,.
CASSYSYGIAKNIQYF,TGTGCCAGCAGTTACTCATACGGGATAGCCAAAAACATTCAGTACTTC,TRBJ2-4,TRBV6-5,.,.
CASSSVGGNSPLHF,TGTGCCAGTAGCAGCGTCGGAGGGAATTCACCCCTCCACTTT,TRBJ1-6,TRBV19,.,.
CARSPRQGGANTEAFF,TGTGCCAGAAGCCCCCGACAGGGGGGGGCGAACACTGAAGCTTTCTTT,TRBJ1-1,TRBV7-5,.,.
CASSSRRKPGQAMNTEAFF,TGTGCCAGTAGTTCAAGGCGGAAACCGGGACAGGCAATGAACACTGAAGCTTTCTTT,TRBJ1-1,TRBV19,TRBD1,once
CASSLGIQGAVEKLFF,TGCGCCAGCAGCTTGGGCATCCAGGGGGCCGTTGAAAAACTGTTTTTT,TRBJ1-4,TRBV5-1,TRBD1,.
CASSFGQGGYGYTF,TGCGCCAGCAGCTTTGGACAGGGAGGTTATGGCTACACCTTC,TRBJ1-2,TRBV5-1,TRBD1,.
CASSVRDRVPLHF,TGTGCCAGTAGTGTACGGGACAGGGTTCCCCTCCACTTT,TRBJ1-6,TRBV19,TRBD1,.
CASSAGLAGPETQYF,TGTGCCAGCAGCGCGGGACTAGCGGGACCAGAGACCCAGTACTTC,TRBJ2-5,TRBV3-1/TRBV3-2,TRBD2,.
CASSNGQGVAPLHF,TGTGCCAGCAGCAACGGACAGGGGGTCGCACCCCTCCACTTT,TRBJ1-6,TRBV5-5,TRBD1,.
CASSLGTVPYGYTF,TGTGCCAGCAGCTTAGGGACTGTCCCCTATGGCTACACCTTC,TRBJ1-2,TRBV13,.,.
CAWMGSSYNSPLHF,TGTGCCTGGATGGGGAGCTCCTATAATTCACCCCTCCACTTT,TRBJ1-6,TRBV30,.,.
CASSISSMNTEAFF,TGCGCCAGCAGCATATCTTCTATGAACACTGAAGCTTTCTTT,TRBJ1-1,TRBV5-1,.,.
CASSFTGREETQYF,TGCGCCAGCAGCTTTACAGGGAGGGAGGAGACCCAGTACTTC,TRBJ2-5,TRBV5-1,.,.
CASSQESGGGATDTQYF,TGTGCCAGCAGCCAAGAATCTGGCGGGGGGGCGACAGATACGCAGTATTTT,TRBJ2-3,TRBV14,TRBD2,.
CASSLKGQGGHNEKLFF,TGTGCCAGCAGCTTAAAGGGGCAGGGCGGTCATAATGAAAAACTGTTTTTT,TRBJ1-4,TRBV7-8,.,.
CASSLSGGQDEKLFF,TGTGCCAGCAGTTTATCCGGGGGACAGGATGAAAAACTGTTTTTT,TRBJ1-4,TRBV27,TRBD1,.
CASSLDRENDDEQYF,TGTGCCAGCAGCTTAGACAGGGAGAACGACGACGAGCAGTACTTC,TRBJ2-7,TRBV5-6,TRBD1,.
CASLPSGIYNEQFF,TGTGCCAGCCTCCCTAGCGGGATTTACAATGAGCAGTTCTTC,TRBJ2-1,TRBV2,TRBD2,once
CASSSSSGELYEQYF,TGTGCCAGCAGCTCGTCTAGCGGGGAGCTCTACGAGCAGTACTTC,TRBJ2-7,TRBV7-9,TRBD2,.
CASSRPPSGQDTGELFF,TGCGCCAGCAGCCGCCCCCCCTCAGGGCAGGACACCGGGGAGCTGTTTTTT,TRBJ2-2,TRBV4-1,.,.
CASSQNRGGSYNEQFF,TGTGCCAGCAGCCAAAATAGGGGGGGCTCCTACAATGAGCAGTTCTTC,TRBJ2-1,TRBV3-1/TRBV3-2,.,.
CASSSGTGSNQPQHF,TGTGCCAGCAGCTCTGGGACAGGGAGTAATCAGCCCCAGCATTTT,TRBJ1-5,TRBV5-4,TRBD1,.
CAAANGGDQPQHF,TGTGCCGCCGCGAACGGGGGGGACCAGCCCCAGCATTTT,TRBJ1-5,TRBV30,.,.
CASSLAGAGNTIYF,TGTGCCAGCAGCTTAGCAGGGGCTGGAAACACCATATATTTT,TRBJ1-3,TRBV7-8,.,.
CASSKDRFYGYTF,TGTGCCAGTAGCAAGGACAGGTTCTATGGCTACACCTTC,TRBJ1-2,TRBV19,TRBD1,.
CASSPGGGRFVTEAFF,TGTGCCAGCAGCCCCGGGGGGGGGCGATTTGTCACTGAAGCTTTCTTT,TRBJ1-1,TRBV5-8,.,.
CASKPTGIHQPQHF,TGTGCCAGCAAACCGACAGGGATACATCAGCCCCAGCATTTT,TRBJ1-5,TRBV6-5,TRBD1,.
CAWSYPGQIFYGYTF,TGTGCCTGGAGCTATCCGGGACAGATTTTCTATGGCTACACCTTC,TRBJ1-2,TRBV30,TRBD1,.
CASSLSSGHSGVNYGYTF,TGTGCCAGCAGTTTATCCTCAGGACATTCGGGAGTCAACTATGGCTACACCTTC,TRBJ1-2,TRBV27,.,.
CASSLSRGGYYGYTF,TGTGCCAGCAGTTTATCCCGGGGGGGGTACTATGGCTACACCTTC,TRBJ1-2,TRBV28,.,.
CASRSSRTSGGGTDTQYF,TGTGCCAGCAGGTCGTCAAGGACTAGCGGGGGAGGCACAGATACGCAGTATTTT,TRBJ2-3,TRBV7-9,TRBD2,.
CASSRPASGGAHTQYF,TGTGCCAGCAGTCGCCCGGCTAGCGGGGGGGCACATACGCAGTATTTT,TRBJ2-3,TRBV6-2/TRBV6-3,TRBD2,.
CAWSSTDRGLDTGELFF,TGTGCCTGGAGTTCAACAGACAGGGGGCTGGACACCGGGGAGCTGTTTTTT,TRBJ2-2,TRBV30,TRBD1,.
CSSGENTEAFF,TGCAGCTCAGGGGAGAACACTGAAGCTTTCTTT,TRBJ1-1,TRBV29-1,.,.
CASSRDRGSSPLHF,TGTGCCAGCAGCCGGGACAGGGGATCTTCACCCCTCCACTTT,TRBJ1-6,TRBV3-1/TRBV3-2,TRBD1,.
CASSEWGRGVDTEAFF,TGTGCCAGCAGTGAATGGGGCAGGGGAGTGGACACTGAAGCTTTCTTT,TRBJ1-1,TRBV2,.,.
CASSPTYLSNQPQHF,TGTGCCAGCAGCCCGACATACCTAAGCAATCAGCCCCAGCATTTT,TRBJ1-5,TRBV6-2/TRBV6-3,.,.
CASSPLSRDRDAMGPQHF,TGTGCCAGCTCACCACTGTCTCGGGACAGGGACGCGATGGGGCCCCAGCATTTT,TRBJ1-5,TRBV18,TRBD1,.
CASSIWYRGRENTEAFF,TGTGCCAGTAGTATTTGGTACAGGGGGCGTGAAAACACTGAAGCTTTCTTT,TRBJ1-1,TRBV19,TRBD1,.
CASSLARAGGGEQYF,TGTGCCAGCAGCTTAGCGCGTGCGGGTGGAGGCGAGCAGTACTTC,TRBJ2-7,TRBV7-9,.,.